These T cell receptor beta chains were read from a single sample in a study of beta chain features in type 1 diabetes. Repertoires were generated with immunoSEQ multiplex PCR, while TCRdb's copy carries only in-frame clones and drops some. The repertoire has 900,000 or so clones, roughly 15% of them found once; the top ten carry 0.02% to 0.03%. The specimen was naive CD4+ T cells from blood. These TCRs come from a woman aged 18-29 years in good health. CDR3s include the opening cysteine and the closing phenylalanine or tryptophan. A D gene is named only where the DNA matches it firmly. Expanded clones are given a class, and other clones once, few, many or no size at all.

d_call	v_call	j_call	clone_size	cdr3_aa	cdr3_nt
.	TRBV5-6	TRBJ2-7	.	CASSRRDGAYEQYF	TGTGCCAGCAGCCGGAGAGACGGAGCCTACGAGCAGTACTTC
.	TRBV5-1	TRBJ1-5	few	CASSLGGGNQPQHF	TGCGCCAGCAGCTTGGGTGGGGGCAATCAGCCCCAGCATTTT
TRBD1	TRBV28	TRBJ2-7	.	CASVPQGAVGRYEQYF	TGTGCCAGCGTTCCACAGGGGGCGGTGGGGAGGTACGAGCAGTACTTC
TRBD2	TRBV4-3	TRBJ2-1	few	CASSQVLAGGYNEQFF	TGCGCCAGCAGCCAAGTACTAGCGGGAGGCTACAATGAGCAGTTCTTC
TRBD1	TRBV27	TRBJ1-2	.	CASRGVQGALHYGYTF	TGTGCCAGCAGGGGGGTACAGGGGGCATTGCACTATGGCTACACCTTC
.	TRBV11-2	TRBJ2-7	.	CASSRASLSSYEQYF	TGTGCCAGCAGCCGGGCTAGCTTGAGCTCCTACGAGCAGTACTTC
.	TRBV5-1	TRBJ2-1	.	CASSSVGEDYNEQFF	TGCGCCAGCAGCTCGGTCGGCGAGGACTACAATGAGCAGTTCTTC
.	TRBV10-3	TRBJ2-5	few	CAISESRVETQYF	TGTGCCATCAGTGAGTCACGAGTGGAGACCCAGTACTTC
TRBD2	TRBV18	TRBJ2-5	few	CASSPGLAGVETQYF	TGTGCCAGCTCACCGGGACTAGCGGGAGTTGAGACCCAGTACTTC
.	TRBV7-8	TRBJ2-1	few	CASSPSVNEQFF	TGTGCCAGCAGCCCTAGCGTCAATGAGCAGTTCTTC
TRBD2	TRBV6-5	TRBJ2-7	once	CASSYSSIAGFYEQYF	TGTGCCAGCAGTTACTCGTCGATAGCGGGCTTCTACGAGCAGTACTTC
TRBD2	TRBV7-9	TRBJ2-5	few	CASSLQGLAGAETQYF	TGTGCCAGCAGCTTACAGGGACTAGCGGGAGCAGAGACCCAGTACTTC